These 28 T cell receptor beta chains were sequenced from one sample in a study of PD-1 blockade in classical Hodgkin lymphoma. Brentuximab vedotin exposure varied among the patients, all of whom had relapsed after autologous stem cell transplantation. The protocol was immunoSEQ multiplex PCR, while the TCRdb copy is restricted to in-frame clones and leaves out a portion. The sample shows approximately 41,000 clones, more than 70% of them seen only once. Sequenced here: peripheral blood mononuclear cells (PBMCs), sampled at baseline. These TCRs come from a human donor with classical Hodgkin lymphoma.

J is TRBJ2-7 and V is TRBV11-2; D call uncertain. Germline values: CDR1 SGHAT, CDR2 FQNNGV. V lost 1 base and J 9 bases, leaving 13 bases between the germline ends. The CDR3 length is 13 residues. The DNA of the CDR3 is TGTGCCAGCAGCTTAGCGGTTGCAATGGGGCAGTACTTC. This encodes CASSLAVAMGQYF.

J is TRBJ2-1 and V is TRBV9; 7 bases line up with TRBD2. The CDR3 spans 15 residues. The V gene end was trimmed by 0 bases and the J gene end by 3 bases; junction bases not matched to a gene: 3. From germline, CDR1 is SGDLS and CDR2 YYNGEE. This CDR3 is CASSVDAGDYNEQFF. The CDR3, as DNA: TGTGCCAGCAGCGTAGACGCGGGGGACTACAATGAGCAGTTCTTC.

V gene TRBV29-1 combines with J gene TRBJ1-3, with D hard to call. V lost 4 bases to trimming and J lost 4 bases, with 8 bases between them. Germline CDR1 reads SQVTM; CDR2 reads ANQGSEA. The CDR3 contains 12 residues. CDR3 residues: CSVADAGNTIYF. CDR3 coding DNA: TGCAGCGTTGCCGACGCAGGAAACACCATATATTTT. Full variable domain (remainder filled in from reference TRBV29-1 and TRBJ1-3): SAVISQKPSRDICQRGTSLTIQCQVDSQVTMMFWYRQQPGQSLTLIATANQGSEATYESGFVIDKFPISRPNLTFSTLTVSNMSPEDSSIYLCSVADAGNTIYFGEGSWLTVV.

In this sample, this clone turned up many times. This chain connects TRBV6-6 to TRBJ1-2; 8 nucleotides agree with TRBD1. V shed 2 bases, J shed 4 bases, and the junction held 9 bases outside the gene matches. Germline CDR1 and CDR2: MNHNY and SVGAGI (reference sequence). CDR3 length: 16 amino acids. For the CDR3, the DNA is TGTGCCAGCAGTTACCATAAAGGGACAGGAACCTATGGCTACACCTTC. Protein sequence: CASSYHKGTGTYGYTF.

In the case of this clone: This same CDR3 is encoded by further DNA sequences in the sample. This chain connects TRBV2 to TRBJ2-3; 7 bases map to TRBD2. With 10 bases clipped from V and 5 bases from J, the junction kept 18 bases outside the gene matches. This CDR3 is 16 amino acids long. Germline V gene data show CDR1 as SNHLY and CDR2 as FYNNEI. CDR3 amino acids: CAIPTGGTVLLDTQYF. The CDR3, as DNA: TGTGCCATCCCTACCGGGGGGACCGTTCTACTAGATACGCAGTATTTT.

V usage is TRBV19 and J usage is TRBJ2-1; perhaps TRBD1 as D (5 bases). Per germline, CDR1 LNHDA and CDR2 SQIVND (reference sequence). The V end was cut by 0 bases, the J end by 1 base, with 10 bases between. This CDR3 contains 16 residues. This CDR3 reads CASSIDRGRSYNEQFF. The DNA for the CDR3 is TGTGCCAGTAGTATAGATAGGGGTAGGTCCTACAATGAGCAGTTCTTC. The full variable domain, with the rest looked up from reference TRBV19 and TRBJ2-1, is DGGITQSPKYLFRKEGQNVTLSCEQNLNHDAMYWYRQDPGQGLRLIYYSQIVNDFQKGDIAEGYSVSREKKESFPLTVTSAQKNPTAFYLCASSIDRGRSYNEQFFGPGTRLTVL.

This clone occurred a few times. The rearrangement joins TRBV30 to TRBJ1-4; 9 bases fit TRBD1. Germline CDR1 GTSNPN, CDR2 SVGIG (reference sequence). This CDR3 contains 14 residues. V lost 3 bases to trimming and J lost 8 bases; unmatched junction nucleotides: 7. The CDR3 region has the DNA TGTGCCTGGAGACCGGGACAGGGACGCGAAAAACTGTTTTTT. This encodes CAWRPGQGREKLFF.

CDR3 coding DNA: TGTGCCAGCAGTGAAGGTCTAGCGGGGAACAATGAGCAGTTCTTC. Residues: CASSEGLAGNNEQFF. V gene TRBV25-1 combines with J gene TRBJ2-1; 9 nucleotides agree with TRBD2. Germline V gene lookup returns CDR1 MGHDK and CDR2 SYGVNS. V lost 2 bases to trimming and J lost 5 bases; unmatched junction nucleotides: 4. The CDR3 is made up of 15 amino acids.

This chain joins TRBV19 and TRBJ2-5; either TRBD1 or TRBD2 may fit D (7 bases each). The CDR3 consists of 15 residues. The germline V and J ends were trimmed by 5 bases and 5 bases, with 18 bases remaining between them. Germline-derived CDR1 and CDR2 are LNHDA and SQIVND (reference sequence). CDR3 coding DNA: TGTGCCAGTAGTTGGGGGGGGACAGCGGGTGAGACCCAGTACTTC. Residues: CASSWGGTAGETQYF. The full variable domain, in which reference TRBV19 and TRBJ2-5 provide the parts outside the CDR3, is DGGITQSPKYLFRKEGQNVTLSCEQNLNHDAMYWYRQDPGQGLRLIYYSQIVNDFQKGDIAEGYSVSREKKESFPLTVTSAQKNPTAFYLCASSWGGTAGETQYFGPGTRLLVL.

The chain combines TRBV4-2 with TRBJ2-7; 10 nucleotides match TRBD1. V lost 4 bases, J lost 2 bases, and 5 bases stayed unmatched. CDR1 is LGHNA and CDR2 is YNFKEQ in the germline V gene. The CDR3 consists of 15 residues. Written as DNA, the CDR3 is TGTGCCAGCAGCCTACGACAGGGGGCTACCTACGAGCAGTACTTC. It specifies CASSLRQGATYEQYF.

This clone was detected only once. The chain recombines TRBV14 with TRBJ1-6, with no clear D. Deletions cut 4 bases from V and 6 bases from J, with 7 bases between. The CDR3 loop spans 13 amino acids. CDR1 and CDR2 from the germline V gene are SGHDN and FVKESK. CDR3 bases: TGTGCCAGCAGCCTTGGACCTAATTCACCCCTCCACTTT. It is translated as CASSLGPNSPLHF.

The chain recombines TRBV6-6 with TRBJ2-1; a weak D match, TRBD2 (7 bases). Germline values: CDR1 MNHNY, CDR2 SVGAGI (reference sequence). V shed 7 bases and J shed 6 bases, with 16 bases lying between them. The CDR3 totals 14 residues. CDR3 in amino acids: CASTPGGRANEQFF. As DNA, the CDR3 is TGTGCCAGCACCCCGGGGGGCAGGGCCAATGAGCAGTTCTTC.

Judged by abundance, this clone is medium-sized. V gene TRBV5-1 combines with J gene TRBJ2-7, with D possibly TRBD1 on 6 matching bases. Germline V gene data show CDR1 as SGHRS and CDR2 as YFSETQ. Trimming stripped 0 bases from V and 0 bases from J, with 16 bases between. This CDR3 is 17 amino acids long. CDR3 in DNA: TGCGCCAGCAGCTTGGGAACCGGGACATCTAACTCCTACGAGCAGTACTTC. Its translation is CASSLGTGTSNSYEQYF.

The gene calls are TRBV29-1 and TRBJ1-4; no clear D. CDR3 length: 12 amino acids. Germline V gene data show CDR1 as SQVTM and CDR2 as ANQGSEA. Deletions cut 4 bases from V and 8 bases from J, with 11 bases between. The CDR3 DNA is TGCAGCGTTGCGCGGGTAGGGGAAAAACTGTTTTTT. Translation gives CSVARVGEKLFF.

The rearrangement joins TRBV19 to TRBJ2-7; tentatively, D is TRBD2 (6 bases). V lost 5 bases to trimming and J lost 7 bases, with 15 bases between them. The germline gives CDR1 LNHDA, CDR2 SQIVND (reference sequence). CDR3 length: 13 residues. The CDR3 loop reads CASSAGRGREQYF. CDR3 nucleotide sequence: TGTGCCAGTAGTGCGGGACGGGGCCGGGAGCAGTACTTC.

The J gene is TRBJ1-4, the V gene TRBV11-2; the D gene is possibly TRBD1 (5 bases). The germline V and J ends were trimmed by 5 bases and 4 bases, with 8 bases remaining between them. Germline V gene data show CDR1 as SGHAT and CDR2 as FQNNGV. The CDR3 runs to 13 residues. CDR3 nucleotide sequence: TGTGCCAGCAGCCCGGGGGTTAATGAAAAACTGTTTTTT. It translates to CASSPGVNEKLFF. The full variable domain, its missing parts supplied by reference TRBV11-2 and TRBJ1-4, is EAGVAQSPRYKIIEKRQSVAFWCNPISGHATLYWYQQILGQGPKLLIQFQNNGVVDDSQLPKDRFSAERLKGVDSTLKIQPAKLEDSAVYLCASSPGVNEKLFFGSGTQLSVL.

The chain joins TRBV27 to TRBJ1-1; TRBD1 is a possible D gene (5 bases). Germline values: CDR1 MNHEY, CDR2 SMNVEV (reference sequence). CDR3 length: 15 residues. V was cut by 4 bases and J by 8 bases, with 20 bases left in between. DNA for the CDR3: TGTGCCAGCAGTTCTCGATCCGGGACCATAGGGGAAGCTTTCTTT. Encoded protein: CASSSRSGTIGEAFF.

The CDR3 here is CASSLVSGQTYEQYF. The CDR3 DNA is TGTGCCAGCAGCTTAGTCTCAGGACAGACCTACGAGCAGTACTTC. The chain uses TRBV11-2 and TRBJ2-7, with D possibly matching TRBD1 (6 bases). In germline, CDR1 is SGHAT, CDR2 FQNNGV. Trimming shortened V by 1 base and J by 2 bases, and 12 bases separated the two germline ends. There are 15 residues in the CDR3.

The chain has TRBV10-3 and TRBJ2-1, with 9 bases fitting TRBD1. Germline assignment: CDR1 ENHRY and CDR2 SYGVKD. After removal of 8 bases from V and 5 bases from J, the junction contained 13 bases not matched to a gene. The CDR3 totals 16 residues. The CDR3 reads CAIGGDRALEDNEQFF. CDR3 in DNA: TGTGCCATCGGGGGGGACAGGGCGTTAGAGGACAATGAGCAGTTCTTC.

V usage is TRBV11-2 and J usage is TRBJ2-7; TRBD1 matches at 8 bases. CDR3 size: 16 residues. Germline lookup yields CDR1 SGHAT and CDR2 FQNNGV. V lost 5 bases and J lost 1; bases outside the gene matches: 10. CDR3: CASSHWTGPFSYEQYF. The CDR3 region has the DNA TGTGCCAGCAGCCATTGGACAGGGCCTTTTTCCTACGAGCAGTACTTC.

The table lists this clone with a count of one. The chain couples TRBV9 to TRBJ1-3, with TRBD1 identical over 7 bases. CDR3 length equals 13 residues. Germline assignment: CDR1 SGDLS and CDR2 YYNGEE. J was trimmed by 3 bases and V by 5 bases; bases with no gene match: 2. This chain's CDR3 is CASRRQGGNTIYF. DNA of the CDR3: TGTGCCAGCAGAAGACAGGGTGGAAACACCATATATTTT. Together with reference TRBV9 and TRBJ1-3, the CDR3 gives the full variable domain: DSGVTQTPKHLITATGQRVTLRCSPRSGDLSVYWYQQSLDQGLQFLIQYYNGEERAKGNILERFSAQQFPDLHSELNLSSLELGDSALYFCASRRQGGNTIYFGEGSWLTVV.

The chain has TRBV7-3 and TRBJ2-7; 9 nucleotides agree with TRBD1. After removal of 5 bases from V and 2 bases from J, the junction contained 4 bases not matched to a gene. The germline V gene encodes CDR1 SGHTA and CDR2 FQGTGA. CDR3 length equals 14 residues. In DNA, the CDR3 is TGTGCCAGCAGCGCCGGACAGGGGACCTACGAGCAGTACTTC. Translation: CASSAGQGTYEQYF.

This chain joins TRBV27 and TRBJ2-2; TRBD1 agrees at 7 bases. V shed 6 bases, J shed 4 bases, and the junction held 2 bases outside the gene matches. The CDR3 contains 13 residues. Germline V gene sequence: CDR1 MNHEY, CDR2 SMNVEV (reference sequence). CDR3 bases: TGTGCCAGCAGGGGGACAGTCACCGGGGAGCTGTTTTTT. Its translation is CASRGTVTGELFF.

The V gene is TRBV25-1, the J gene TRBJ1-2; TRBD1 agrees at 11 bases. V lost 1 base, J lost 5 bases, and 6 bases stayed unmatched. The CDR3 is made up of 16 amino acids. CDR1 MGHDK and CDR2 SYGVNS come from the germline V gene. The CDR3 nucleotides are TGTGCCAGCAGTGAATCGGGGGACAGGGGGGTATATGGCTACACCTTC. It specifies CASSESGDRGVYGYTF.

The chain links TRBV15 to TRBJ2-1; 11 bases are shared with TRBD1. V lost 4 bases, J lost 15 bases, and 14 bases stayed unmatched. The germline CDR1 and CDR2 sequences are LNHNV and YYDKDF (reference sequence). The CDR3 has 15 residues. CDR3 protein: CATSTSGQGAIPPFF. The CDR3 bases are TGTGCCACCAGCACCTCCGGACAGGGGGCTATTCCCCCGTTCTTC.

This clone is a singleton in its sample. The V call is TRBV5-1, the J call TRBJ2-5; D not resolved. Germline loops: CDR1 SGHRS, CDR2 YFSETQ. V was cut by 1 base and J by 4 bases, with 5 bases left in between. The CDR3 has 12 amino acids. CDR3 DNA sequence: TGCGCCAGCAGCTTGTCCCGAGAGACCCAGTACTTC. Residues: CASSLSRETQYF. Full variable domain (missing parts from reference TRBV5-1 and TRBJ2-5): KAGVTQTPRYLIKTRGQQVTLSCSPISGHRSVSWYQQTPGQGLQFLFEYFSETQRNKGNFPGRFSGRQFSNSRSEMNVSTLELGDSALYLCASSLSRETQYFGPGTRLLVL.

The chain uses TRBV6-6 and TRBJ1-2, with TRBD1 matching 9 bases. CDR1 and CDR2 from the germline V gene are MNHNY and SVGAGI (reference sequence). The CDR3 is 14 amino acids. V lost 6 bases and J lost 5; bases outside the gene matches: 7. This CDR3 reads CASSPDRGLYGYTF. DNA of the CDR3: TGTGCCAGCAGCCCGGACAGGGGCCTATATGGCTACACCTTC.

The rearrangement joins TRBV27 to TRBJ1-2; a possible D gene is TRBD1 (5 bases). The germline V gene has CDR1 MNHEY and CDR2 SMNVEV (reference sequence). This CDR3 has 14 amino acids. Trimming pared 2 bases from V and 3 bases from J, leaving 10 bases between. Here the CDR3 reads CASSLVGADYGYTF. The DNA of the CDR3 is TGTGCCAGCAGTTTAGTCGGGGCAGACTATGGCTACACCTTC.